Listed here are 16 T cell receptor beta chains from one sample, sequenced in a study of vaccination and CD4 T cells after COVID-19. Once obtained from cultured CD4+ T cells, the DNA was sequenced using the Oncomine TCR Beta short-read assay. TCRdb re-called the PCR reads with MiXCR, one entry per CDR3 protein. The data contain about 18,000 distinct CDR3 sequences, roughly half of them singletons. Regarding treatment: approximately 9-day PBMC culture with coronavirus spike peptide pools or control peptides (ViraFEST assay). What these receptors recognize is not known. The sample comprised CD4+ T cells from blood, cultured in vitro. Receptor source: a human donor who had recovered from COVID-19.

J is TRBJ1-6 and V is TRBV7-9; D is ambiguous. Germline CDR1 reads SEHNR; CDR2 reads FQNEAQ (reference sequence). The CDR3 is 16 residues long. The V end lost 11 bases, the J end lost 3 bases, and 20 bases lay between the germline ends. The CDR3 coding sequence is TGTGCCGTGGGTCTGGAGGATTCCGGCTATAATTCACCCCTCCACTTT. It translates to CAVGLEDSGYNSPLHF. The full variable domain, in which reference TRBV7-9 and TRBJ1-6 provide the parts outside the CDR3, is DTGVSQNPRHKITKRGQNVTFRCDPISEHNRLYWYRQTLGQGPEFLTYFQNEAQLEKSRLLSDRFSAERPKGSFSTLEIQRTEQGDSAMYLCAVGLEDSGYNSPLHFGNGTRLTVT.

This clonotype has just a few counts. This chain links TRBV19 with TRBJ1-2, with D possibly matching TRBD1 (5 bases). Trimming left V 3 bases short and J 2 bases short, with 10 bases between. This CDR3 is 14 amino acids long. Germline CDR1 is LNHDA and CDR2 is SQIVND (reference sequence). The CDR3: CASSIQGRNYGYTF. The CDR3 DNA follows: TGTGCCAGTAGTATCCAGGGAAGGAACTATGGCTACACCTTC.

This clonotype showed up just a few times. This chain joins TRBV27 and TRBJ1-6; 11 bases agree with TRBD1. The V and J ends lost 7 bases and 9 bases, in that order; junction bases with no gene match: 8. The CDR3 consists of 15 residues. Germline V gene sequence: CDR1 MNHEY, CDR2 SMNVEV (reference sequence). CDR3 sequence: CASTTGQGAGSPLHF. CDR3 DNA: TGTGCCAGCACAACCGGACAGGGGGCTGGTTCACCCCTCCACTTT.

CDR3 sequence reads: CASSAGTPRCEQYF. DNA for the CDR3: TGTGCCAGCAGCGCCGGGACTCCCCGCTGCGAGCAGTACTTC. The chain is built from TRBV21-1 and TRBJ2-7; the D call in the table, TRBD2, was not verified against the DNA. TRBV21-1 is assigned pseudogene status. The CDR3 totals 14 residues.

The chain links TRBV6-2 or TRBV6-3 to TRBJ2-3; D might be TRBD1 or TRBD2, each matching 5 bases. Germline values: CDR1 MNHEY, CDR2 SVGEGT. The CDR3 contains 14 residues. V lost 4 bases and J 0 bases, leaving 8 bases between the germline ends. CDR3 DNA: TGTGCCAGCAGTTCCGGGACGAGCACAGATACGCAGTATTTT. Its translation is CASSSGTSTDTQYF.

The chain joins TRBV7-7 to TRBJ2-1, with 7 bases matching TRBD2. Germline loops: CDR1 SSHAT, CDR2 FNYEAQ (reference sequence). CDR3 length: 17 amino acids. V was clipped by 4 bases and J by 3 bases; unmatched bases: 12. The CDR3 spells CASSSGRYLAGYNEQFF. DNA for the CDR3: TGTGCCAGCAGCTCGGGGAGGTACTTAGCGGGCTACAATGAGCAGTTCTTC.

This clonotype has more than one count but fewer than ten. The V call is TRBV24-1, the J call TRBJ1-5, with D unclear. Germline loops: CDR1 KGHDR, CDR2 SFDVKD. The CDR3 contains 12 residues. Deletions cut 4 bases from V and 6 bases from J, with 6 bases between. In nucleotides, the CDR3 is TGTGCCACCAGTGACCCTGGTCAGCCCCAGCATTTT. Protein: CATSDPGQPQHF.

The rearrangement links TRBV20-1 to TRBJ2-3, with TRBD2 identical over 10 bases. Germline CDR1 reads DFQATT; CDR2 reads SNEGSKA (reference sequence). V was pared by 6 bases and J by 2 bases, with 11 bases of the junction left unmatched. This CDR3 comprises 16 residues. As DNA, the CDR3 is TGCAGTGCAGCCATGGGGCTAGCGGGAGCCACAGATACGCAGTATTTT. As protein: CSAAMGLAGATDTQYF.

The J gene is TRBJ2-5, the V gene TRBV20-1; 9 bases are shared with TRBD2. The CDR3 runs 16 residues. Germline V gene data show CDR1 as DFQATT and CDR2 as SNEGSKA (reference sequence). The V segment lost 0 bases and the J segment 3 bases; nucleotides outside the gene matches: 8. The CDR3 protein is CSARDRSSGRKETQYF. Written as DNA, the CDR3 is TGCAGTGCTAGAGATCGGAGTAGCGGGAGAAAAGAGACCCAGTACTTC.

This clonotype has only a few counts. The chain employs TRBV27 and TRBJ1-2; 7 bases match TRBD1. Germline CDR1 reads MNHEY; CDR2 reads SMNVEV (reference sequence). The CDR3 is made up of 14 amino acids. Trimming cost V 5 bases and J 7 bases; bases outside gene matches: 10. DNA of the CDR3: TGTGCCAGCAGTCCCTCAACAGGGGTCGGTGGCTACACCTTC. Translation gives CASSPSTGVGGYTF.

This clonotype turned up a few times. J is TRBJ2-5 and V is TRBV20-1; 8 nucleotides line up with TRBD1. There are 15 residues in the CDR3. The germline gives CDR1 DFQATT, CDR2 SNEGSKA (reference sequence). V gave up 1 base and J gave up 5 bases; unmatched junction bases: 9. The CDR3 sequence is CSARASTGVQETQYF. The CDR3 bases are TGCAGTGCTAGAGCCTCGACAGGGGTCCAGGAGACCCAGTACTTC.

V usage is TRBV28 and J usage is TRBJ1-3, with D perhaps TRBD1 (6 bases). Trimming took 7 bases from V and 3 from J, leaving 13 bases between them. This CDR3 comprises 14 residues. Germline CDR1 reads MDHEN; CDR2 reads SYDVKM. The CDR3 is CASKMTGLGNTIYF. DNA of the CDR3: TGTGCCAGCAAAATGACAGGCCTTGGAAACACCATATATTTT.

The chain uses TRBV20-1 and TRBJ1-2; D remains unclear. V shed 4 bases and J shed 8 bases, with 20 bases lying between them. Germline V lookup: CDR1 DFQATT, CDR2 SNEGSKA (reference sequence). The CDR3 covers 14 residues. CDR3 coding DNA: TGCAGTGCTAAATCGAGCGGGTGGGATCAAGGCTACACCTTC. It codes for CSAKSSGWDQGYTF.

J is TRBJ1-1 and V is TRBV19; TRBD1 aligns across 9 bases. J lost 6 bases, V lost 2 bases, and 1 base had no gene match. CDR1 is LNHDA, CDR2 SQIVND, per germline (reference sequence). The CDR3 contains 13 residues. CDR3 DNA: TGTGCCAGTAGTATAAGGACAGGGGCTGAAGCTTTCTTT. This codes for CASSIRTGAEAFF. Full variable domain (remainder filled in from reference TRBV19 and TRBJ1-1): DGGITQSPKYLFRKEGQNVTLSCEQNLNHDAMYWYRQDPGQGLRLIYYSQIVNDFQKGDIAEGYSVSREKKESFPLTVTSAQKNPTAFYLCASSIRTGAEAFFGQGTRLTVV.

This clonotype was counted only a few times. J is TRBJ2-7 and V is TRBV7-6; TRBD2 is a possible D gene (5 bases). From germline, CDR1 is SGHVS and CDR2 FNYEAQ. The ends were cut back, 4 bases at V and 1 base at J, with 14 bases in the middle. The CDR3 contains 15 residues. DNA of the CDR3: TGTGCCAGCAGCTCTCAGAGCGGAGCGTCCTACGAGCAGTACTTC. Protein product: CASSSQSGASYEQYF.

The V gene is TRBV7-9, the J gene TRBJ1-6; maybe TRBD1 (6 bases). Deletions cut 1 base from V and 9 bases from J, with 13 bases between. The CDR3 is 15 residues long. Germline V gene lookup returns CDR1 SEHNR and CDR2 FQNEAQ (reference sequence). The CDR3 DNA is TGTGCCAGCAGCTTAGAGGCACAGGGTGGTTCACCCCTCCACTTT. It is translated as CASSLEAQGGSPLHF.